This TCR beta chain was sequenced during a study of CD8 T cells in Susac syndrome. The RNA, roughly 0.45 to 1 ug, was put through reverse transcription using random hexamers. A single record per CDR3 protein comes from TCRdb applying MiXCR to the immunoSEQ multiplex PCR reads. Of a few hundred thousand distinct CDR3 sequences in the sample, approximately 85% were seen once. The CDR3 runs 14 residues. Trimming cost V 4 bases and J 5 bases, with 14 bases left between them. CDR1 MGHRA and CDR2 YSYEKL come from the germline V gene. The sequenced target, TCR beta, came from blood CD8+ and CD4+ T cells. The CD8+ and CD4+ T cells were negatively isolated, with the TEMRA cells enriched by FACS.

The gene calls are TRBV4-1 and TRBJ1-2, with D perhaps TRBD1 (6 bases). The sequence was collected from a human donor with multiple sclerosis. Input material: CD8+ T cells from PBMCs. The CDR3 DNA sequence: TGCGCCAGCAGCCCGTCCCGGGACATGTATGGCTACACCTTC. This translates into CASSPSRDMYGYTF.